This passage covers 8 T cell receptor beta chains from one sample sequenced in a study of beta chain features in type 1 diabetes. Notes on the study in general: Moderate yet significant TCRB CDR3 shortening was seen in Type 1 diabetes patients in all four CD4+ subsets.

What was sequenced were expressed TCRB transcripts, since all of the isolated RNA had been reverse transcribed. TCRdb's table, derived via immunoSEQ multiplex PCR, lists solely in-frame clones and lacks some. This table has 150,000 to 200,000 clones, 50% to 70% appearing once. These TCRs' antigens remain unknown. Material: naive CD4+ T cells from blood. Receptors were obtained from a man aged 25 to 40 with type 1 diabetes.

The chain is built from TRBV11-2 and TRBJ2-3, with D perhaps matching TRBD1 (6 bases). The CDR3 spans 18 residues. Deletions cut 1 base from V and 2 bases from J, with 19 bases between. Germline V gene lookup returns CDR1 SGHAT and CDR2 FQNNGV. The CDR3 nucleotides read TGTGCCAGCAGCTTAGCCAACAGGGCCAGGGGTGTCACAGATACGCAGTATTTT. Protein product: CASSLANRARGVTDTQYF.

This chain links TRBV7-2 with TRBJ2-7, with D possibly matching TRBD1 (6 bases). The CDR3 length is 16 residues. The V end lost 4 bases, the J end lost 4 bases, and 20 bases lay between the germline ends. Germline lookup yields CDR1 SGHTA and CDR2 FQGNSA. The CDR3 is CASSSAPATGFYEQYF. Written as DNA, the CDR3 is TGTGCCAGCAGCTCCGCGCCGGCTACAGGGTTTTACGAGCAGTACTTC.

The CDR3 DNA follows: TGCAGCGGATTGAGATGGAGTAACACTGAAGCTTTCTTT. It encodes CSGLRWSNTEAFF. The J gene is TRBJ1-1, the V gene TRBV29-1; D is undetermined. Trimming cost V 7 bases and J 2 bases, with 14 bases left between them. Germline V CDR1 and CDR2: SQVTM, ANQGSEA. The CDR3 length is 13 residues.

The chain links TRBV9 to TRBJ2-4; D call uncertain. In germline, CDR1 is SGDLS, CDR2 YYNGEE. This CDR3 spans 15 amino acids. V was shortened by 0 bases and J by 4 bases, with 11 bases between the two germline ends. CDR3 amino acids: CASSVAPDKKNIQYF. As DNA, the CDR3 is TGTGCCAGCAGCGTAGCCCCAGACAAGAAAAACATTCAGTACTTC.

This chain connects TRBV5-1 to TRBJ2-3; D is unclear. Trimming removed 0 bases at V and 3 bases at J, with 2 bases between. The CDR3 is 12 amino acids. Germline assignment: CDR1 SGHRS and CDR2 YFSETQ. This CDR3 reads CASSLVTDTQYF. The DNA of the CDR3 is TGCGCCAGCAGCTTGGTGACAGATACGCAGTATTTT.

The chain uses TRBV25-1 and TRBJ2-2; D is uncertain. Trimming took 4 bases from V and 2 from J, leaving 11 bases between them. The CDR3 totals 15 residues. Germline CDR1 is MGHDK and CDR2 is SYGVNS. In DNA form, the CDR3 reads TGTGCCAGCAGTGTAATGGGGTTAAACACCGGGGAGCTGTTTTTT. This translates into CASSVMGLNTGELFF.

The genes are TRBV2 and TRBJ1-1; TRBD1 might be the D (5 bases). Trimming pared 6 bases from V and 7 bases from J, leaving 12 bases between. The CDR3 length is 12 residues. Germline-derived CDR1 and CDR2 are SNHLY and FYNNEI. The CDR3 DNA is TGTGCCAGCAGGCCTTTGGGGGGTGAAGCTTTCTTT. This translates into CASRPLGGEAFF.

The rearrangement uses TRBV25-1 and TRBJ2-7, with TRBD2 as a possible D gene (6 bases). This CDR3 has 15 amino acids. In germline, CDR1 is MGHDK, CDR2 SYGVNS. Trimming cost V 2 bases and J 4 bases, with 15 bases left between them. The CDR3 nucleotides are TGTGCCAGCAGTGAAGCTCTGGCGGGGCGGTACGAGCAGTACTTC. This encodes CASSEALAGRYEQYF.